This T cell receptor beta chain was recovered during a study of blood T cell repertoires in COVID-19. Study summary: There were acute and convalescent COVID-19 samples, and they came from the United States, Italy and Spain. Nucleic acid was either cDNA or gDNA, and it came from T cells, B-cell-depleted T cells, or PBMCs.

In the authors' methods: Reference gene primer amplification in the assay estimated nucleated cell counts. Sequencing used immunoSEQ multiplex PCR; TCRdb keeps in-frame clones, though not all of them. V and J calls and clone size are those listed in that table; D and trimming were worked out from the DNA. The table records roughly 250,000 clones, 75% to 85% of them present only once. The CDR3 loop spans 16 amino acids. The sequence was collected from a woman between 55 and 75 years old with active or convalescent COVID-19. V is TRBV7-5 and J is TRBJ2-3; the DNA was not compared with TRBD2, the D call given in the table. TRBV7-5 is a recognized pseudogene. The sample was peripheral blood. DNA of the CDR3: TGTGCCAGAAGCCCCCCCCGGGGCGGGGAGACAGATACGCAGTATTTT. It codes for CARSPPRGGETDTQYF.